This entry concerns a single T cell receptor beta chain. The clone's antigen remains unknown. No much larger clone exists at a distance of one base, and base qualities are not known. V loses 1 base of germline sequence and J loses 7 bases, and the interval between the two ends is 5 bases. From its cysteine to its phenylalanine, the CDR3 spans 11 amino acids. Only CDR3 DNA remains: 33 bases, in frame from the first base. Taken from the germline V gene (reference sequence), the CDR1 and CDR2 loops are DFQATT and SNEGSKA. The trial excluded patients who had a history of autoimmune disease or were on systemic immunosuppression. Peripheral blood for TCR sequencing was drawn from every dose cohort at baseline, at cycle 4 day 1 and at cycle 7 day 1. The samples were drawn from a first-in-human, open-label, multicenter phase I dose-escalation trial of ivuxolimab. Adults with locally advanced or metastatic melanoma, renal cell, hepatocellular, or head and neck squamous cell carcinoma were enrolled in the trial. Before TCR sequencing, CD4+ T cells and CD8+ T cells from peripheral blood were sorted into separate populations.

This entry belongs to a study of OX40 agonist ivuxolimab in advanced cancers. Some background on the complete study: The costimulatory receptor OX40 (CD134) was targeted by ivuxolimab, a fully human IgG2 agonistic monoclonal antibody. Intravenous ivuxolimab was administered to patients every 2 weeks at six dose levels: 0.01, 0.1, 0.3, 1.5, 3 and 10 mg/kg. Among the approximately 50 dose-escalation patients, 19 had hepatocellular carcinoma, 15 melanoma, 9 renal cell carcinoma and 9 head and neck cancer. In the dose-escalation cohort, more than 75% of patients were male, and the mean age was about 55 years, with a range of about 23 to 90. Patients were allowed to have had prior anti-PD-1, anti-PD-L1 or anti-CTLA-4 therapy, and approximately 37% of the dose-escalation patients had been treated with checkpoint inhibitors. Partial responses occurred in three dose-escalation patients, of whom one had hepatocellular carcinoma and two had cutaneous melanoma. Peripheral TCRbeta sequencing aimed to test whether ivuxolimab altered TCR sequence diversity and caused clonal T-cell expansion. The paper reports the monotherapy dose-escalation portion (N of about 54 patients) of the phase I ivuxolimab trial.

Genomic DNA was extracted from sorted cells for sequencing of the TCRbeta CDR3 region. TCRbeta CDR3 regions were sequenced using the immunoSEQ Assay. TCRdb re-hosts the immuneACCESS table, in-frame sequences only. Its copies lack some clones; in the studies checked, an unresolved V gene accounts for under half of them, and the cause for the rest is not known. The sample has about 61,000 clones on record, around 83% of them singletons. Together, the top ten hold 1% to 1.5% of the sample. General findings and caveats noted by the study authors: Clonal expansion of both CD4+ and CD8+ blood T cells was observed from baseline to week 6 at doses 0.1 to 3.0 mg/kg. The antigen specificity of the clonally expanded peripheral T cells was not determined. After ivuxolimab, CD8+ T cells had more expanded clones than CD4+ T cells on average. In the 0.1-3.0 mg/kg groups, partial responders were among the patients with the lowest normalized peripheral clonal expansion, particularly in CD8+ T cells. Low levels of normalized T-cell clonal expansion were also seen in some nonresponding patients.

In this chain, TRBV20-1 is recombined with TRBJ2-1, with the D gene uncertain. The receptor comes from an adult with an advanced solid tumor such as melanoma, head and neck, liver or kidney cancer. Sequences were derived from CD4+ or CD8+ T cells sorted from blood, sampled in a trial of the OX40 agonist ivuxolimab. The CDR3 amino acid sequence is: CSARVGNEQFF. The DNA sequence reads TGCAGTGCTAGAGTGGGGAATGAGCAGTTCTTC.